Presented here are 17 T cell receptor beta chains from one specimen sequenced in a study of tumor and adjacent non-tumor tissue in lung cancer. No cell sorting was done before RNA was extracted from the tissue. TCRbeta libraries were built with three rounds of nested PCR, modified from ARM-PCR. TCRdb called the multiplex PCR reads again in MiXCR, with one record for every CDR3 protein. The sample carries 130,000 or so distinct CDR3 sequences, about 66% recorded once. The specimen was lung tumor tissue. The receptor source for this set is a man in his thirties or forties with non-small cell lung cancer.

Details on this clonotype: Mismatch with germline at one junction end may stem from a read error. The rearrangement uses TRBV11-3 and TRBJ2-5; D call uncertain. This CDR3 is built from 13 residues. The germline CDR1 and CDR2 sequences are SGHNT and YENEEA. In DNA form, the CDR3 reads TGTGCCAGGAGCTTAGAAGCACAAGAGACCCAGTACTTC. Protein product: CARSLEAQETQYF.

The chain links TRBV20-1 to TRBJ2-1; D call uncertain. Trimming took 3 bases from V and 4 from J, leaving 10 bases between them. Germline V gene data show CDR1 as DFQATT and CDR2 as SNEGSKA (reference sequence). This CDR3 has 13 amino acids. This CDR3 reads CSARESDYNEQFF. Written as DNA, the CDR3 is TGCAGTGCTAGGGAGAGCGATTACAATGAGCAGTTCTTC.

A word on this clonotype: This may arise from a read error, as a much more abundant clone is one base away. V usage is TRBV6-2 or TRBV6-3 and J usage is TRBJ1-5; perhaps TRBD1 as D (6 bases). There are 13 residues in the CDR3. Looked up from germline, CDR1 is MNHEY and CDR2 is SVGEGT. The CDR3 here is CASRLGASQSQHF. The CDR3 DNA reads TGTGCCAGCAGATTGGGGGCGAGTCAGTCCCAGCATTTT.

In the case of this clonotype: The conserved final phenylalanine or tryptophan is absent from the CDR3, which likely points to a read error. The J gene is TRBJ2-2, the V gene TRBV29-1; D is possibly TRBD1 or TRBD2 (6 bases each). Germline CDR1 and CDR2: SQVTM and ANQGSEA. CDR3 length: 16 residues. V was cut by 7 bases and J by 4 bases, with 22 bases left in between. The CDR3 spells CSGSVEGHLGTGELFN. Written as DNA, the CDR3 is TGCAGCGGGAGTGTGGAGGGACACCTAGGCACCGGGGAGCTGTTTAAT.

As to this clonotype: This could be a read error, since a much larger clone is one nucleotide away. V is TRBV5-5 and J is TRBJ2-7, with D maybe TRBD1 (5 bases). Germline CDR1 is SGHKS and CDR2 is YYEKEE (reference sequence). This CDR3 is 13 amino acids long. CDR3 region: CVSSLGPSYEQYF. CDR3 sequence (DNA): TGTGTCAGCAGCCTGGGGCCCTCCTACGAGCAGTACTTC.

The chain couples TRBV6-1 to TRBJ2-1; 7 positions agree with TRBD2. V was pared by 4 bases and J by 1 base, with 16 bases of the junction left unmatched. Germline V gene data show CDR1 as MNHNS and CDR2 as SASEGT. The CDR3 has 19 amino acids. DNA of the CDR3: TGTGCCAGCAGTGGGGGCGGGGGAGGACGAACCTTTTCCTACAATGAGCAGTTCTTC. It encodes CASSGGGGGRTFSYNEQFF.

The V gene is TRBV10-2, the J gene TRBJ1-1; TRBD1 matches 8 bases. This CDR3 has 15 amino acids. The ends lost 8 bases at V and 1 base at J; junction bases unmatched: 9. Germline CDR1 reads WSHSY; CDR2 reads SAAADI. The CDR3 DNA follows: TGCGCCAGCGGACCAGACAGGGGAGGGAACACTGAAGCTTTCTTT. Amino acids: CASGPDRGGNTEAFF.

Regarding this clonotype: A much larger clone is a single base away; this may be a read error. The CDR3 sequence is CANSPRWKGYGYTF. CDR3 sequence (DNA): TGTGCCAACAGTCCCCGGTGGAAAGGCTATGGCTACACCTTC. The chain combines TRBV6-1 with TRBJ1-2; no clear D gene. CDR3 length: 14 amino acids. The germline CDR1 and CDR2 sequences are MNHNS and SASEGT.

A note on this clonotype: The junction does not match germline at one end; this may be a read error. This sequence joins TRBV11-3 and TRBJ2-3; 12 bases match TRBD2. The CDR3 runs to 17 residues. Germline V gives CDR1 SGHNT, CDR2 YENEEA. The CDR3 coding sequence is TGTGCCAGCAGTTTAGAGCCCTCTAGCGGGAGGGCAGATACGCAGTATTTT. Encoded protein: CASSLEPSSGRADTQYF.

This clonotype was recorded at least ten times. CDR3 loop: CASSQGADTQYF. CDR3 in DNA: TGCGCCAGTTCACAGGGGGCAGATACGCAGTATTTT. The chain has TRBV10-2 and TRBJ2-3; 8 nucleotides agree with TRBD1. The J segment lost 4 bases and the V segment lost 9 bases, leaving 3 bases of the junction unmatched. This CDR3 spans 12 amino acids. Germline V gene data show CDR1 as WSHSY and CDR2 as SAAADI.

The chain employs TRBV6-2 or TRBV6-3 and TRBJ1-2; D possibly corresponds to TRBD1 (6 bases). Trimming removed 3 bases at V and 1 base at J, with 9 bases between. The CDR3 totals 14 residues. The germline V gene encodes CDR1 MNHEY and CDR2 SVGEGT. In DNA, the CDR3 is TGTGCCAGCAGTTATGGGACACGTAACTATGGCTACACCTTC. The encoded protein is CASSYGTRNYGYTF.

In regard to this clonotype: This clone may be a read error of a much larger clone one base away. The J gene is TRBJ2-1, the V gene TRBV20-1, with 10 positions matching TRBD2. CDR1 and CDR2 from the germline V gene are DFQATT and SNEGSKA (reference sequence). CDR3 length equals 15 residues. DNA for the CDR3: TGCAATGCTAGACAAAGCGGGAGGGCCGCTAGTGAGCAGTTCTTC. Its translation is CNARQSGRAASEQFF.

The chain employs TRBV5-6 and TRBJ1-1; weak D call: TRBD1 (5 bases). This CDR3 comprises 15 residues. V gave up 4 bases and J gave up 3 bases, with 16 bases separating them. Per germline, CDR1 SGHDT and CDR2 YYEEEE. The CDR3 spells CASSGEQVWDTEAFF. The CDR3 DNA reads as TGTGCCAGCAGCGGGGAACAGGTGTGGGACACTGAAGCTTTCTTT.

As concerns this clonotype: This may stem from a read error, because a much larger clone lies one nucleotide away. The chain combines TRBV4-2 with TRBJ2-3; D remains ambiguous. Trimming left V 0 bases short and J 2 bases short, with 12 bases between. Germline V lookup: CDR1 LGHNA, CDR2 YNFKEQ. The CDR3 covers 16 residues. In DNA, the CDR3 is TGTGCCAGCAGCCAAGAAGCGACTGTAAACACAGATACGCAGTATTTT. It encodes CASSQEATVNTDTQYF.

This clonotype has more than one count but fewer than ten. The chain couples TRBV30 to TRBJ1-1, with no clear D. V was clipped by 0 bases and J by 1 base, with 6 bases between them. The CDR3 loop spans 13 amino acids. The V gene's germline CDR1 is GTSNPN and CDR2 SVGIG (reference sequence). DNA of the CDR3: TGTGCCTGGAGTGTAGCTAGGAACACTGAAGCTTTCTTT. This gives the protein CAWSVARNTEAFF.

Remarks on this clonotype: A much larger clone lies a single base off, so this may be a read error. The V gene is TRBV6-1, the J gene TRBJ2-2; 9 bases align to TRBD1. The CDR3 is made up of 16 amino acids. Germline V gene lookup returns CDR1 MNHNS and CDR2 SASEGT. The CDR3 nucleotides are TGTGTCAGCAGCCCCTGGACAGGGGAAAACACCGGGGAGCTGTTTTTT. It is translated as CVSSPWTGENTGELFF.

This clonotype has only a few counts. This chain links TRBV30 with TRBJ2-1; 8 nucleotides line up with TRBD2. Germline V gene sequence: CDR1 GTSNPN, CDR2 SVGIG (reference sequence). With 3 bases clipped from V and 2 bases from J, the junction kept 6 bases outside the gene matches. This CDR3 comprises 15 residues. CDR3 loop: CAWSWSSGAYNEQFF. As DNA, the CDR3 is TGTGCCTGGAGCTGGAGTAGCGGGGCCTACAATGAGCAGTTCTTC.